This TCR beta chain stems from a study of blood T cell repertoires in COVID-19. Study background: There were acute and convalescent COVID-19 samples, and they came from the United States, Italy and Spain. PBMCs, B-cell-depleted T cells, or T cells were the source of the cDNA or gDNA that made up the material.

Only in-frame clones appear in the TCRdb table, and some are missing; sequencing was by immunoSEQ multiplex PCR. Of about 400,000 clones in the sample, roughly 89% were seen once. The receptor was isolated from a woman aged 25 to 39 with active or convalescent COVID-19. The specimen sequenced was peripheral blood.

The CDR3 reads CASMPGGSSPDQETQYF. The DNA of the CDR3 is TGTGCCAGCATGCCGGGGGGCTCCTCTCCGGATCAAGAGACCCAGTACTTC. The rearrangement links TRBV2 to TRBJ2-5, with D perhaps matching TRBD2 (7 bases). V shed 7 bases and J shed 2 bases, with 23 bases lying between them. CDR3 length: 17 amino acids. Looked up from germline, CDR1 is SNHLY and CDR2 is FYNNEI.